This T cell receptor (beta chain) was recovered during a study of cytomegalovirus exposure and HLA in healthy donors. About this clone: The antigen is unknown.

This CDR3 has 16 amino acids. V was pared by 0 bases and J by 2 bases, with 11 bases between. Germline values: CDR1 LGHNA, CDR2 YNFKEQ. The primer mix had 60 Vbeta and 13 Jbeta primers. The table came from immunoSEQ multiplex PCR; TCRdb's copy has only in-frame clones and leaves some out. The top ten clones hold approximately 5.6% of a sample with just over 80,000 clones, around 76% of them seen once. Study-wide points: TCR sequences were mostly rare, though some public TCRs occurred in many donors.

This receptor was identified in a man aged 18-30 years in good health and CMV-seropositive. The material sequenced was PBMCs. The chain carries TRBV4-2 and TRBJ2-1; TRBD2 is a possible D gene (5 bases). In DNA, the CDR3 is TGTGCCAGCAGCCAAGAGGAAGGACTTGCCTACAATGAGCAGTTCTTC. Its protein product is CASSQEEGLAYNEQFF.